Shown below are 22 T cell receptor beta chains from a single sample sequenced in a study of identifying expanded T cells in peripheral blood. Using immunoSEQ multiplex PCR, the repertoire was profiled, and TCRdb retains in-frame clones only, with some absent. The sample records roughly 90,000 clones, roughly 84% being singletons. The sample taken for sequencing was blood. Receptor source: a person between 18 and 75 years old in good health.

This chain joins TRBV5-1 and TRBJ2-7; 12 bases are shared with TRBD2. CDR1 and CDR2 (germline): SGHRS, YFSETQ. This CDR3 has 14 amino acids. After removal of 4 bases from V and 4 bases from J, the junction contained 3 bases not matched to a gene. This CDR3 is CASSTSGGKYEQYF. The CDR3 DNA reads TGCGCCAGCAGCACTAGCGGGGGGAAGTACGAGCAGTACTTC.

This clone appeared once. The rearrangement uses TRBV5-5 and TRBJ2-7, with a weak D call TRBD1 (6 bases). The germline V gene has CDR1 SGHKS and CDR2 YYEKEE (reference sequence). The V end lost 4 bases, the J end lost 2 bases, and 16 bases lay between the germline ends. This CDR3 is built from 15 residues. The CDR3 nucleotides are TGTGCCAGCAGCCCTGGACAGAAGGAGACCTACGAGCAGTACTTC. It encodes CASSPGQKETYEQYF.

V gene TRBV4-1 combines with J gene TRBJ1-1; tentatively, D is TRBD1 (5 bases). This CDR3 contains 13 residues. With 4 bases removed from V and 1 base from J, the gap between germline ends came to 7 bases. Germline-derived CDR1 and CDR2 are MGHRA and YSYEKL. The CDR3 reads CASSRTGNTEAFF. The CDR3 coding sequence is TGCGCCAGCAGCCGAACAGGGAACACTGAAGCTTTCTTT.

The gene calls are TRBV7-6 and TRBJ2-2; 7 nucleotides align to TRBD1. Germline CDR1 SGHVS, CDR2 FNYEAQ. The CDR3 loop spans 18 amino acids. V gave up 4 bases and J gave up 0 bases; unmatched junction bases: 11. In DNA, the CDR3 is TGTGCCAGCAGCTCCCAAACCGGGACAGCCACGAACACCGGGGAGCTGTTTTTT. Its protein product is CASSSQTGTATNTGELFF.

A single count supports this clone. J is TRBJ1-1 and V is TRBV5-1; D ambiguous. The CDR3 loop spans 13 amino acids. From germline, CDR1 is SGHRS and CDR2 YFSETQ. Between the trimmed V and J ends, which lost 4 bases and 1 base, there was a span of 8 bases. This CDR3 reads CASSRVENTEAFF. In DNA, the CDR3 is TGCGCCAGCAGCCGGGTAGAGAACACTGAAGCTTTCTTT. The whole variable domain, filled in from reference TRBV5-1 and TRBJ1-1, reads KAGVTQTPRYLIKTRGQQVTLSCSPISGHRSVSWYQQTPGQGLQFLFEYFSETQRNKGNFPGRFSGRQFSNSRSEMNVSTLELGDSALYLCASSRVENTEAFFGQGTRLTVV.

The gene calls are TRBV7-9 and TRBJ2-5; D gene unclear. V was cut by 1 base and J by 2 bases, with 8 bases left in between. This CDR3 spans 14 amino acids. Germline V gives CDR1 SEHNR, CDR2 FQNEAQ (reference sequence). CDR3 amino acids: CASSLVSRQETQYF. The CDR3 DNA reads as TGTGCCAGCAGCTTAGTTAGCAGACAAGAGACCCAGTACTTC. The variable domain in full, completed from reference TRBV7-9 and TRBJ2-5, reads DTGVSQNPRHKITKRGQNVTFRCDPISEHNRLYWYRQTLGQGPEFLTYFQNEAQLEKSRLLSDRFSAERPKGSFSTLEIQRTEQGDSAMYLCASSLVSRQETQYFGPGTRLLVL.

The chain employs TRBV18 and TRBJ1-4; tentative D call: TRBD1 (5 bases). The CDR3 contains 14 residues. V lost 3 bases and J lost 7, with 12 bases in between. Germline values: CDR1 KGHSH, CDR2 LQKENI. As DNA, the CDR3 is TGTGCCAGCTCACCCCAGGGATTAGGTGAAAAACTGTTTTTT. It specifies CASSPQGLGEKLFF.

This chain's CDR3 is CASSQRTLTSVAFF. The CDR3 nucleotides are TGCGCCAGCAGCCAACGGACACTCACGAGCGTAGCTTTCTTT. This sequence joins TRBV4-3 and TRBJ1-1; D perhaps matches TRBD1 (5 bases). The CDR3 covers 14 residues. Germline V gives CDR1 LGHNA, CDR2 YSLEER. Trimming pared 2 bases from V and 10 bases from J, leaving 17 bases between.

This clone showed up just once. The chain recombines TRBV29-1 with TRBJ1-2; the match to TRBD1 covers 10 bases. V trimming: 2 bases; J trimming: 8 bases; junction bases outside the gene matches: 11. Looked up from germline, CDR1 is SQVTM and CDR2 is ANQGSEA. The CDR3 spans 15 residues. CDR3 nucleotides: TGCAGCGTTGAACTCCCGGGACAGGGGCTAGGAGGCTACACCTTC. This sequence encodes CSVELPGQGLGGYTF. The variable domain in full, with the rest retrieved from reference TRBV29-1 and TRBJ1-2, is SAVISQKPSRDICQRGTSLTIQCQVDSQVTMMFWYRQQPGQSLTLIATANQGSEATYESGFVIDKFPISRPNLTFSTLTVSNMSPEDSSIYLCSVELPGQGLGGYTFGSGTRLTVV.

The DNA for the CDR3 is TGCGCCAGCAGCCAAGAGCCGGGGTTCACTGAAGCTTTCTTT. Translated, it gives CASSQEPGFTEAFF. The chain joins TRBV4-3 to TRBJ1-1; no firm D call. The CDR3 contains 14 residues. From germline, CDR1 is LGHNA and CDR2 YSLEER. With 0 bases removed from V and 4 bases from J, the gap between germline ends came to 9 bases.

V and J are TRBV7-9 and TRBJ2-7; D gene unclear. Germline assignment: CDR1 SEHNR and CDR2 FQNEAQ (reference sequence). This CDR3 has 12 amino acids. Between the trimmed V and J ends, which lost 2 bases and 5 bases, there was a span of 7 bases. CDR3 protein: CASSLRRHEQYF. CDR3 bases: TGTGCCAGCAGCTTACGAAGGCACGAGCAGTACTTC.

The chain couples TRBV6-6 to TRBJ1-5, with no clear D. Germline V gene sequence: CDR1 MNHNY, CDR2 SVGAGI (reference sequence). Trimming took 4 bases from V and 9 from J, leaving 19 bases between them. This CDR3 has 15 residues. The CDR3 nucleotides read TGTGCCAGCAGTTTTGAGGAGGTCATCCTCGGGCCCCAGCATTTT. Its protein product is CASSFEEVILGPQHF.

The gene calls are TRBV9 and TRBJ1-2; maybe TRBD1 (6 bases). Between the trimmed V and J ends, which lost 3 bases and 8 bases, there was a span of 8 bases. The CDR3 runs to 11 residues. Germline CDR1 reads SGDLS; CDR2 reads YYNGEE. The CDR3 DNA reads as TGTGCCAGCAGCGCGGGGGGCGGCTACACCTTC. This gives the protein CASSAGGGYTF. The full variable domain, rest sourced from reference TRBV9 and TRBJ1-2, is DSGVTQTPKHLITATGQRVTLRCSPRSGDLSVYWYQQSLDQGLQFLIQYYNGEERAKGNILERFSAQQFPDLHSELNLSSLELGDSALYFCASSAGGGYTFGSGTRLTVV.

The chain is built from TRBV12-5 and TRBJ1-5; D remains unclear. This CDR3 has 13 amino acids. Germline CDR1 is LGHNT and CDR2 is FRNRAP. The V end was cut by 3 bases, the J end by 4 bases, with 7 bases between. The CDR3 nucleotides are TGTGCTAGTGGTTTCGAGAGGAATCAGCCCCAGCATTTT. Its protein product is CASGFERNQPQHF. Variable domain in full (rest from reference TRBV12-5 and TRBJ1-5): DARVTQTPRHKVTEMGQEVTMRCQPILGHNTVFWYRQTMMQGLELLAYFRNRAPLDDSGMPKDRFSAEMPDATLATLKIQPSEPRDSAVYFCASGFERNQPQHFGDGTRLSIL.

This clone was found a few times. The rearrangement joins TRBV7-9 to TRBJ1-6; the D gene is possibly TRBD1 (5 bases). Per the germline V gene, CDR1 is SEHNR and CDR2 is FQNEAQ (reference sequence). CDR3 length: 12 amino acids. The germline V and J ends were trimmed by 5 bases and 8 bases, with 7 bases remaining between them. The CDR3, as DNA: TGTGCCAGCAGCCGGGGGGATTCACCCCTCCACTTT. It specifies CASSRGDSPLHF.

The chain recombines TRBV11-3 with TRBJ1-2; TRBD1 matches 9 bases. The CDR3 sequence is 15 residues long. Per the germline V gene, CDR1 is SGHNT and CDR2 is YENEEA. V was clipped by 7 bases and J by 7 bases; unmatched bases: 13. The DNA of the CDR3 is TGTGCCAGCACCCTAGGGGACAGGGCGCAGGGTGGCTACACCTTC. Protein: CASTLGDRAQGGYTF.

This rearrangement joins TRBV6-1 to TRBJ2-2; 7 nucleotides match TRBD2. J lost 13 bases, V lost 11 bases, and 16 bases had no gene match. The V gene's germline CDR1 is MNHNS and CDR2 SASEGT. The CDR3 runs 13 residues. The CDR3 protein is CAGMPPGGSGLFF. CDR3 nucleotide sequence: TGTGCCGGCATGCCGCCGGGGGGATCTGGGCTGTTTTTT.

The rearrangement joins TRBV15 to TRBJ1-4; 8 nucleotides line up with TRBD1. The V gene's germline CDR1 is LNHNV and CDR2 YYDKDF (reference sequence). CDR3 length: 15 amino acids. With 0 bases clipped from V and 13 bases from J, the junction kept 10 bases outside the gene matches. The CDR3 coding sequence is TGTGCCACCAGCAGAGAAGGGCAGGGGGCGCAGATACTGTTTTTT. Its translation: CATSREGQGAQILFF.

The sample holds a few counts of this clone. This chain joins TRBV5-6 and TRBJ1-3; no reliable D call. The germline V gene has CDR1 SGHDT and CDR2 YYEEEE. The CDR3 runs to 15 residues. Deletions cut 2 bases from V and 3 bases from J, with 12 bases between. The CDR3 loop is CASSLGPLGGNTIYF. The CDR3 DNA follows: TGTGCCAGCAGCTTAGGCCCCTTGGGTGGAAACACCATATATTTT.

This chain uses TRBV10-3 with TRBJ1-1; D unresolved. The germline gives CDR1 ENHRY, CDR2 SYGVKD. CDR3 length equals 11 residues. V lost 3 bases and J lost 4, with 3 bases in between. CDR3 sequence reads: CAISEGTEAFF. CDR3 coding DNA: TGTGCCATCAGTGAAGGCACTGAAGCTTTCTTT.

This rearrangement joins TRBV5-1 to TRBJ2-5; 10 bases match TRBD2. V gave up 2 bases and J gave up 4 bases; unmatched junction bases: 5. The CDR3 is 15 residues long. Germline V gives CDR1 SGHRS, CDR2 YFSETQ. The CDR3 DNA is TGCGCCAGCAGCTTAACCGGGACTAGCGCAGAGACCCAGTACTTC. Encoded protein: CASSLTGTSAETQYF. Full variable domain (rest looked up from reference TRBV5-1 and TRBJ2-5): KAGVTQTPRYLIKTRGQQVTLSCSPISGHRSVSWYQQTPGQGLQFLFEYFSETQRNKGNFPGRFSGRQFSNSRSEMNVSTLELGDSALYLCASSLTGTSAETQYFGPGTRLLVL.

This clone was counted once. The chain uses TRBV19 and TRBJ1-6; 11 bases are a match to TRBD1. Germline V gene data show CDR1 as LNHDA and CDR2 as SQIVND (reference sequence). The CDR3 covers 16 residues. J gave up 7 bases and V 8 bases, and 10 bases lay outside the gene matches. In DNA, the CDR3 is TGTGCCAGTTCACGCGGGGACAGGGGGATCAATTCACCCCTCCACTTT. This gives the protein CASSRGDRGINSPLHF.